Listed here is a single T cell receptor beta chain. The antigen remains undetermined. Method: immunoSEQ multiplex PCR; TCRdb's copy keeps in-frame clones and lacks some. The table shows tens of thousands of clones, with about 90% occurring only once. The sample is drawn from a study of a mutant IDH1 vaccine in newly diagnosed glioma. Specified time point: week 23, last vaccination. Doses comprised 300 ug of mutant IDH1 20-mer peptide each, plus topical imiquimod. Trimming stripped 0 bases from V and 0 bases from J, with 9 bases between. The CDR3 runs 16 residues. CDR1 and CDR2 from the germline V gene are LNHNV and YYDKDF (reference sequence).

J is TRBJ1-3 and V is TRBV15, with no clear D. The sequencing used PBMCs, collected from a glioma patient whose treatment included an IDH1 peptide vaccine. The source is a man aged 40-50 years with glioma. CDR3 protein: CATSRDVSGSGNTIYF. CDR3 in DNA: TGTGCCACCAGCAGAGATGTATCGGGCTCTGGAAACACCATATATTTT.